This TCR beta chain was sequenced during a study of CD8 T cells in ankylosing spondylitis. V shed 6 bases and J shed 7 bases, with 13 bases lying between them. CDR3 length: 12 residues. Germline assignment: CDR1 SNHLY and CDR2 FYNNEI. TCRdb ran MiXCR on the 5' RACE reads and lists one entry per CDR3 protein. The repertoire consists of around 150,000 distinct CDR3 sequences, with 30% to 35% occurring once and the leading ten covering approximately 6%. This TCR was recovered from a male donor with ankylosing spondylitis. The rearrangement links TRBV2 to TRBJ2-7; D is unclear. The sample taken for sequencing was synovial fluid, either unsorted or a sorted T cell fraction (not recorded which). The CDR3 is CASRQQPREQYF. The CDR3 DNA reads TGTGCCAGCAGACAACAACCCCGAGAGCAGTACTTC.